This T cell receptor beta chain stems from a study of blood T cell repertoires in COVID-19. Of note for this clone: The junction does not match germline at one end; this may be a read error.

Germline V CDR1 and CDR2: SGHNT, YYREEE (reference sequence). There are 11 residues in the CDR3. The table came from immunoSEQ multiplex PCR; TCRdb's copy has only in-frame clones and leaves some out. The table has about 240,000 clones, about 83% seen once. The V call is TRBV5-4, the J call TRBJ2-1; D is uncertain. The TCR comes from a human donor in a cohort sampled during active COVID-19. Sequences were obtained from peripheral blood. The CDR3 sequence is CASSLADEQFF. The CDR3 bases are TGTGCCAGCAGTTTGGCGGATGAGCAGTTCTTC.